What follows is one T cell receptor (beta chain) and its context. This sample was taken from a study of blood T cell repertoires in COVID-19. Study-wide context: Whether acute or convalescent, the COVID-19 samples came from the United States, Italy and Spain. PBMCs, B-cell-depleted T cells, or T cells provided the cDNA or gDNA that made up the material.

Original processing notes: Amplification from reference gene primers served as the basis for estimated nucleated cell counts. Repertoires were generated with immunoSEQ multiplex PCR, while TCRdb's copy carries only in-frame clones and drops some. V and J calls and clone size are copied from that table; D and trimming were computed from the DNA. The sample shows fewer than 150,000 clones, approximately 80% of them seen only once. Trimming took 7 bases from V and 3 from J; bases not matched to a gene: 8. The germline V gene encodes CDR1 SNHLY and CDR2 FYNNEI. This CDR3 is 15 amino acids long. The sample comprised peripheral blood. The genes are TRBV2 and TRBJ2-3; TRBD1 agrees at 9 bases. This TCR was sampled from a man aged 65-85 years with acute or convalescent COVID-19. This CDR3 reads CASTKQGATTDTQYF. CDR3 nucleotides: TGTGCCAGCACCAAACAGGGGGCTACGACAGATACGCAGTATTTT.